This T cell receptor beta chain was recovered during a study of T cell changes during pregnancy in multiple sclerosis. Only in-frame clones appear in the TCRdb table, and some are missing; sequencing was by immunoSEQ multiplex PCR. The sample lists some 60,000 clones, approximately 90% occurring once. The sequence derives from a female donor with multiple sclerosis, enrolled in a pregnancy study. The sample consisted of CD4+ T cells from peripheral blood mononuclear cells, taken in the first trimester of pregnancy.

CDR3 sequence: CASSSQVSLARTDTQYF. The CDR3 bases are TGTGCCAGCAGCTCCCAAGTGTCACTAGCGAGGACAGATACGCAGTATTTT. The chain has TRBV7-2 and TRBJ2-3; 7 bases fit TRBD2. The V segment lost 4 bases and the J segment 3 bases; nucleotides outside the gene matches: 13. Germline CDR1 SGHTA, CDR2 FQGNSA. The CDR3 is 17 residues long. The entire variable domain, with the rest obtained from reference TRBV7-2 and TRBJ2-3, is as follows: GAGVSQSPSNKVTEKGKDVELRCDPISGHTALYWYRQSLGQGLEFLIYFQGNSAPDKSGLPSDRFSAERTGGSVSTLTIQRTQQEDSAVYLCASSSQVSLARTDTQYFGPGTRLTVL.